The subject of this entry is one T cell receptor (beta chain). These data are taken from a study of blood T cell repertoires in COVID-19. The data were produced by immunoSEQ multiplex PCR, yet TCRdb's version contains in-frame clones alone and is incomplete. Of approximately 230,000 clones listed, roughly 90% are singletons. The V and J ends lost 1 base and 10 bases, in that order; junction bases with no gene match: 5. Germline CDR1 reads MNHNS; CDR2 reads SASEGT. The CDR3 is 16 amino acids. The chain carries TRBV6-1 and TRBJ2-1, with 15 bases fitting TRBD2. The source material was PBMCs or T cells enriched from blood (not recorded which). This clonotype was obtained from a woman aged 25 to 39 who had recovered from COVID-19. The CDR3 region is CASSEVGGLAGGEQFF. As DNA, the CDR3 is TGTGCCAGCAGTGAAGTCGGCGGACTAGCGGGAGGGGAGCAGTTCTTC.